A selection of T cell receptor beta chains follows, all from one sample in a study of control samples from healthy donors and cancer patients. The table came from immunoSEQ multiplex PCR; TCRdb's copy has only in-frame clones and leaves some out. The sample has 100,000 to 150,000 clones, about 88% seen once. The sample consisted of blood. These receptors all come from a man in his fifties in good health. CDR3s include the opening cysteine and the closing phenylalanine or tryptophan. The D gene is left open where the match is weak. The size of a clone is reported for some rows only, either as once, few or many, or as a class for expanded clones.

clone size,J gene,D gene,V gene,CDR3 protein,CDR3 DNA
NA,TRBJ1-1,NA,TRBV7-6,CASSLTDNTEAFF,TGTGCCAGCAGCTTGACAGACAACACTGAAGCTTTCTTT
NA,TRBJ2-3,NA,TRBV11-3,CASSSRPDTQYF,TGTGCCAGCAGCTCCCGGCCAGATACGCAGTATTTT
NA,TRBJ1-4,NA,TRBV11-2,CASSLEASSNEKLFF,TGTGCCAGCAGCTTAGAGGCCAGCTCTAATGAAAAACTGTTTTTT
NA,TRBJ1-1,TRBD1,TRBV18,CASSPMSGQGSTEAFF,TGTGCCAGCTCACCCATGTCGGGACAGGGGTCGACTGAAGCTTTCTTT
NA,TRBJ2-1,TRBD1,TRBV6-1,CASSEAMGQGFDEQFF,TGTGCCAGCAGTGAAGCTATGGGACAGGGTTTCGATGAGCAGTTCTTC
NA,TRBJ2-3,TRBD2,TRBV18,CASSAGTSGVDTQYF,TGTGCCAGCTCGGCCGGGACTAGCGGGGTAGATACGCAGTATTTT
NA,TRBJ2-7,NA,TRBV28,CASSLVSRYEQYF,TGTGCCAGCAGCCTCGTTAGTCGGTACGAGCAGTACTTC
NA,TRBJ2-7,NA,TRBV2,CASSKTGVAYEQYF,TGTGCCAGCAGTAAAACGGGAGTAGCCTACGAGCAGTACTTC
few,TRBJ1-1,NA,TRBV7-8,CASSLFGAVNTEAFF,TGTGCCAGCAGCTTATTTGGTGCAGTAAACACTGAAGCTTTCTTT
NA,TRBJ2-1,NA,TRBV7-3,CASSYSGTEGNEQFF,TGTGCCAGCAGCTACTCCGGGACCGAGGGCAATGAGCAGTTCTTC